This T cell receptor (beta chain) stems from a study of shared clonotypes between healthy human individuals. Looking at the study overall: The cohort had a couple of women and three men, ages 18 to 49.

The CDR3 totals 15 residues. With V trimmed by 4 bases and J by 5 bases, 10 bases remained unmatched. CDR1 and CDR2 (germline): SGHDT, YYEEEE. All participating donors were Caucasian adults from Nashville, Tennessee. Ten immunoSEQ deep assay plates held the unsorted PBMC DNA. Libraries were prepared by immunoSEQ multiplex PCR; TCRdb keeps only in-frame clonotypes and omits some of them. The sample consists of about half a million clones, over 70% of them appearing once. V gene TRBV5-6 combines with J gene TRBJ2-7; TRBD1 matches at 9 bases. The TCR comes from a woman in her 40s in good health. Some clones in this sample may be carry-over from other donors' samples. The material sequenced was PBMCs. CDR3 protein: CASSPPPGTGHEQYF. The CDR3 nucleotides are TGTGCCAGCAGCCCACCCCCCGGGACAGGGCACGAGCAGTACTTC.